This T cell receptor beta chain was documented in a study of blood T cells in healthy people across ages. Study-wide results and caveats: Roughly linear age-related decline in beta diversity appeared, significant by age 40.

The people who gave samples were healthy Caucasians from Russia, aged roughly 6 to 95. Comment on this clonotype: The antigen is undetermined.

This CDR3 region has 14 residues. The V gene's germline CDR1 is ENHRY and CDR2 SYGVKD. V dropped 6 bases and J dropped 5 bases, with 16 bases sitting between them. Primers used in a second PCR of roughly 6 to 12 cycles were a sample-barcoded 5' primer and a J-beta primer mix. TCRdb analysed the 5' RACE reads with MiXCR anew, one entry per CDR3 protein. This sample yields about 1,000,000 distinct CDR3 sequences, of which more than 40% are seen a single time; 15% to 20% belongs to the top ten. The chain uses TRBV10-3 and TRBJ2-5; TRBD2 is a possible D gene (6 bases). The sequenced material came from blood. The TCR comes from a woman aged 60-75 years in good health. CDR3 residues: CAIRKSGESETQYF. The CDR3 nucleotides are TGTGCCATCAGGAAGTCGGGAGAGTCGGAGACCCAGTACTTC.